These 16 T cell receptor beta chains were all obtained from the same sample, sequenced in a study of vaccination effects on CD4 cells after COVID-19. TCRdb's table, derived via immunoSEQ multiplex PCR, lists solely in-frame clones and lacks some. This repertoire shows roughly 56,000 clones, approximately 80% found once; its top ten account for 3%. After around ten days in culture, the CD4+ T cells were isolated. Their specific antigens are unknown. The sequenced sample was CD4+ T cells from PBMCs cultured without peptide, obtained before COVID-19 vaccination. These receptors all stem from a human donor who received a COVID-19 vaccine.

This clone appeared once. The V call is TRBV2, the J call TRBJ1-5; unclear D gene. CDR1 and CDR2 from the germline V gene are SNHLY and FYNNEI. V was cut by 5 bases and J by 2 bases, with 10 bases left in between. This CDR3 comprises 14 residues. Written as DNA, the CDR3 is TGTGCCAGCAGTAAAGGGTCGGGCAATCAGCCCCAGCATTTT. Translation: CASSKGSGNQPQHF.

The V and J genes are TRBV19 and TRBJ1-1, with D possibly being TRBD1 (5 bases). Trimming removed 5 bases at V and 1 base at J, with 14 bases between. There are 15 residues in the CDR3. CDR1 is LNHDA and CDR2 is SQIVND in the germline V gene (reference sequence). The CDR3, as DNA: TGTGCCAGTAGTGCGCACAGGAGCGGGAACACTGAAGCTTTCTTT. Its translation is CASSAHRSGNTEAFF.

The rearrangement links TRBV5-5 to TRBJ1-3, with a tentative D call TRBD1 (5 bases). With 4 bases removed from V and 4 bases from J, the gap between germline ends came to 6 bases. The germline V gene encodes CDR1 SGHKS and CDR2 YYEKEE (reference sequence). The CDR3 length is 12 residues. The CDR3 coding sequence is TGTGCCAGCAGCCAGGGCGGAAACACCATATATTTT. This gives the protein CASSQGGNTIYF.

This chain uses TRBV6-5 with TRBJ2-7; 12 bases agree with TRBD1. CDR3 length: 13 residues. Germline V CDR1 and CDR2: MNHEY, SVGAGI. The V gene end was trimmed by 6 bases and the J gene end by 9 bases; junction bases not matched to a gene: 6. CDR3 sequence: CASRGTGGMRQYV. The CDR3 DNA reads as TGTGCCAGCAGAGGGACAGGGGGCATGCGGCAGTACGTC.

CDR3 sequence reads: CASGLVQDGQVSTDTQYF. CDR3 bases: TGTGCTAGTGGTTTGGTCCAAGACGGACAGGTTAGCACAGATACGCAGTATTTT. The chain combines TRBV12-5 with TRBJ2-3; 7 bases agree with TRBD1. This CDR3 spans 18 amino acids. V dropped 0 bases and J dropped 0; count of bases not matched to a gene: 9. Germline CDR1 and CDR2: LGHNT and FRNRAP.

The V call is TRBV5-6, the J call TRBJ2-3; 11 bases match TRBD1. In germline, CDR1 is SGHDT, CDR2 YYEEEE. CDR3 length equals 17 residues. V trimming: 2 bases; J trimming: 4 bases; junction bases outside the gene matches: 9. The CDR3 is CASSLLGTGGGSDTQYF. Written as DNA, the CDR3 is TGTGCCAGCAGCTTACTAGGGACAGGGGGTGGGTCAGATACGCAGTATTTT.

The rearrangement joins TRBV5-4 to TRBJ2-1, with unresolved D. This CDR3 spans 12 amino acids. Looked up from germline, CDR1 is SGHNT and CDR2 is YYREEE (reference sequence). Trimming removed 0 bases from V and 4 bases from J, with 2 bases in between. This chain's CDR3 is CASSLDYNEQFF. The DNA for the CDR3 is TGTGCCAGCAGCTTGGATTACAATGAGCAGTTCTTC.

The V gene is TRBV3-1 (or the pseudogene TRBV3-2), the J gene TRBJ2-7; a possible D gene is TRBD1 (6 bases). The ends were cut back, 1 base at V and 3 bases at J, with 19 bases in the middle. Germline CDR1 reads LGHDT; CDR2 reads YNNKEL (reference sequence). The CDR3 totals 17 residues. The CDR3: CASSQGSGAGGRYEQYV. DNA for the CDR3: TGTGCCAGCAGCCAAGGGTCAGGGGCAGGTGGGCGCTACGAGCAGTACGTC.

The rearrangement joins TRBV18 to TRBJ1-5, with D maybe TRBD1 (6 bases). V was cut by 4 bases and J by 7 bases, with 20 bases left in between. CDR3 size: 16 residues. Germline V gives CDR1 KGHSH, CDR2 LQKENI. As DNA, the CDR3 is TGTGCCAGCTCACTCGTCGGGGGCGTGGATAGGCAGCCCCAGCATTTT. It is translated as CASSLVGGVDRQPQHF.

This clone was counted only a few times. V and J are TRBV4-3 and TRBJ2-3; D may match TRBD1 or TRBD2 (5 bases each). The germline V gene encodes CDR1 LGHNA and CDR2 YSLEER. The germline V and J ends were trimmed by 5 bases and 4 bases, with 16 bases remaining between them. This CDR3 is 15 amino acids long. The DNA for the CDR3 is TGCGCCAGCAGCTTCCAGCGAGGGGCGGCAGATACGCAGTATTTT. Translated, it gives CASSFQRGAADTQYF.

This clone was counted a single time. The chain carries TRBV28 and TRBJ2-1; TRBD1 or TRBD2 may be the D gene (5 bases each). Trimming shortened V by 7 bases and J by 10 bases, and 23 bases separated the two germline ends. CDR1 is MDHEN and CDR2 is SYDVKM in the germline V gene. The CDR3 runs 15 residues. CDR3 DNA sequence: TGTGCCAGCATACCCCCAGACCGCCGGGGCGCGGAGCAGTTCTTC. Amino acid sequence: CASIPPDRRGAEQFF.

The V and J genes are TRBV18 and TRBJ1-3, with a possible D match to TRBD1 (5 bases). V was trimmed by 5 bases and J by 0 bases, leaving 14 bases between them. CDR1 KGHSH and CDR2 LQKENI come from the germline V gene. CDR3 length: 16 amino acids. Written as DNA, the CDR3 is TGTGCCAGCTCAGCGGACATTCGGAGCTCTGGAAACACCATATATTTT. This encodes CASSADIRSSGNTIYF.

Here the CDR3 reads CASSRVANTEAFF. For the CDR3, the DNA is TGTGCCAGCAGCAGGGTTGCGAACACTGAAGCTTTCTTT. The chain employs TRBV9 and TRBJ1-1; D remains unclear. With 4 bases removed from V and 1 base from J, the gap between germline ends came to 8 bases. Germline CDR1 is SGDLS and CDR2 is YYNGEE. CDR3 length: 13 residues.

This clone was detected once. V usage is TRBV19 and J usage is TRBJ2-5; D might be TRBD2 (6 bases). The germline V and J ends were trimmed by 3 bases and 6 bases, with 11 bases remaining between them. Germline CDR1 is LNHDA and CDR2 is SQIVND (reference sequence). There are 13 residues in the CDR3. CDR3 coding DNA: TGTGCCAGTAGTATCGGGCTAGCGAAGACCCAGTACTTC. It is translated as CASSIGLAKTQYF.

The V gene is TRBV6-2 or TRBV6-3, the J gene TRBJ1-5, with unresolved D. V was cut by 5 bases and J by 0 bases, with 11 bases left in between. Germline assignment: CDR1 MNHEY and CDR2 SVGEGT. The CDR3 contains 15 residues. The CDR3 nucleotides are TGTGCCAGCAGTGACCCGCGGGGTAGCAATCAGCCCCAGCATTTT. Translation: CASSDPRGSNQPQHF.

This chain connects TRBV10-2 to TRBJ2-7, with D possibly being TRBD1 (5 bases). Germline V gene data show CDR1 as WSHSY and CDR2 as SAAADI. The CDR3 is made up of 13 amino acids. Between the trimmed V and J ends, which lost 5 bases and 2 bases, there was a span of 10 bases. CDR3 amino acids: CASSRDRPYEQYV. The CDR3 coding sequence is TGCGCCAGCAGTCGAGACAGACCCTACGAGCAGTACGTC.